The entry below gives a single T cell receptor beta chain sequence along with its context. The antigen remains unidentified. The CDR3 is 15 amino acids. V was clipped by 5 bases and J by 4 bases, with 17 bases between them. Looked up from germline, CDR1 is PRHDT and CDR2 is FYEKMQ (reference sequence). This specimen comes from a study of long-term antiretroviral therapy in people with HIV. Version v3.0 of the immunoSEQ assay was performed at survey level. Assay used: immunoSEQ multiplex PCR; TCRdb lists only in-frame clones, some missing. Of some 17,000 clones listed, around 84% are singletons. General observations from the study: Those clones which expanded before ART made up the dominant part of the repertoire at all time points. ART adherence, viral resistance and therapy changes were undocumented.

Inclusion required at least two post-ART and at least one pre-ART PBMC samples. Specimens carried about 0.85-10 million cryopreserved PBMC before DNA extraction. This specimen consisted of unsorted PBMCs, obtained 0.1 years after starting antiretroviral therapy. The gene calls are TRBV13 and TRBJ2-5; perhaps TRBD1 as D (6 bases). This TCR derives from a man aged 18-30 years with HIV. CDR3 bases: TGTGCCAGCAGCCCCGGGACATATCAAGGAGAGACCCAGTACTTC. This encodes CASSPGTYQGETQYF.